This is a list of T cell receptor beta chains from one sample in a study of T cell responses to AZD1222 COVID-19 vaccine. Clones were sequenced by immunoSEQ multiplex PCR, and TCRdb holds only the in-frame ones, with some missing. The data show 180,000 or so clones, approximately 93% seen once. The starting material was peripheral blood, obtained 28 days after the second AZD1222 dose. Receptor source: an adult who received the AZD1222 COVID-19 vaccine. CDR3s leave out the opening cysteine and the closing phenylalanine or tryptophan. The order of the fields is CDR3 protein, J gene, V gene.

ASSTGTTLQETQY,TRBJ2-5,TRBV5-4
ASSLVTGASGNTIY,TRBJ1-3,TRBV7-2
ASSSRTNIHGYT,TRBJ1-2,TRBV19
ASSFSTFGAQH,TRBJ1-5,TRBV5-5
ASSKTGTRTDTQY,TRBJ2-3,TRBV7-2
ASSSGVINEKLF,TRBJ1-4,TRBV6-6
ASSLGGSVYGYT,TRBJ1-2,TRBV7-2
ASSLPGGMNTEAF,TRBJ1-1,TRBV7-2
ASSLAPGIESPLH,TRBJ1-6,TRBV5-1
ASSPWAISSYNEQF,TRBJ2-1,TRBV2
ASSPLFGPLH,TRBJ1-6,TRBV5-4
ASSPRRDRVNYGYT,TRBJ1-2,TRBV18
ASSPSLGGEKGQY,TRBJ2-7,TRBV18
AVNGQGNSPLH,TRBJ1-6,TRBV6-5
ATSDSTHSTGSYNEQF,TRBJ2-1,TRBV24-1
SVELRGEGQTRGYT,TRBJ1-2,TRBV29-1
ASKPGQASSYNSPLH,TRBJ1-6,TRBV27
ASSQVPYRGPQPQH,TRBJ1-5,TRBV4-1
ASTSGQRHTGELF,TRBJ2-2,TRBV19
AWNKGGSSTDTQY,TRBJ2-3,TRBV30
ASSALAGGHTGELF,TRBJ2-2,TRBV9
AWSPGPSSYNSPLH,TRBJ1-6,TRBV30
ASSLGTSGNYNEQF,TRBJ2-1,TRBV11-2
ASSLYPGGVGYT,TRBJ1-2,TRBV27
ASNKLETQY,TRBJ2-5,TRBV7-9
ASSRGATEAF,TRBJ1-1,TRBV19
ASSSLGALSYEQY,TRBJ2-7,TRBV28
ASSLFGLAGTNGYNEQF,TRBJ2-1,TRBV7-3
ASRDRGGHGYT,TRBJ1-2,TRBV12-3/TRBV12-4
ASSLGGNTEAF,TRBJ1-1,TRBV12-3/TRBV12-4
ASSQDAYSGANVLT,TRBJ2-6,TRBV4-1
ASSITRDYGYT,TRBJ1-2,TRBV18
AISKGSGNQPQH,TRBJ1-5,TRBV10-3
ASSLREAQETQY,TRBJ2-5,TRBV5-1
ASSHAPAEGSTDTQY,TRBJ2-3,TRBV7-8
ASSWTANTGELF,TRBJ2-2,TRBV11-2
ASSRGQIINYGYT,TRBJ1-2,TRBV5-8
ASSVGTRTGYQETQY,TRBJ2-5,TRBV9
ASSTSGSYEQY,TRBJ2-7,TRBV5-4
ASSIGGEGYT,TRBJ1-2,TRBV11-2
ASRGGRTYGYT,TRBJ1-2,TRBV3-1/TRBV3-2
AWSGGTSSSYNSPLH,TRBJ1-6,TRBV30